These 25 T cell receptor beta chains share one sample of origin, sequenced in a study of T cell repertoires in cytomegalovirus infection. A single record per CDR3 protein comes from TCRdb applying MiXCR to the reads. The data hold about 230,000 distinct CDR3 sequences, with over 20% observed a single time. Source material: CD8+ T cells from PBMCs. These receptors were obtained from a human donor in good health (CMV status not recorded). Some clones in this sample may be carry-over from other donors' samples.

The chain uses TRBV5-1 and TRBJ2-5; tentatively, D is TRBD2 (6 bases). The germline V and J ends were trimmed by 4 bases and 7 bases, with 17 bases remaining between them. The CDR3 has 14 amino acids. Germline V gene lookup returns CDR1 SGHRS and CDR2 YFSETQ. CDR3 in amino acids: CASSPEGPPGTQYF. DNA of the CDR3: TGCGCCAGCAGCCCGGAGGGCCCCCCGGGGACCCAGTACTTC. Full variable domain (outside the CDR3, taken from reference TRBV5-1 and TRBJ2-5): KAGVTQTPRYLIKTRGQQVTLSCSPISGHRSVSWYQQTPGQGLQFLFEYFSETQRNKGNFPGRFSGRQFSNSRSEMNVSTLELGDSALYLCASSPEGPPGTQYFGPGTRLLVL.

The V and J genes are TRBV7-9 and TRBJ2-1, with D perhaps matching TRBD1 (6 bases). CDR3 size: 15 residues. Germline CDR1 SEHNR, CDR2 FQNEAQ (reference sequence). Between the trimmed V and J ends, which lost 1 base and 2 bases, there was a span of 9 bases. DNA of the CDR3: TGTGCCAGCAGCTTAGTCAGGGGAGCCTACAATGAGCAGTTCTTC. This gives the protein CASSLVRGAYNEQFF.

The chain joins TRBV28 to TRBJ2-2; 9 bases agree with TRBD2. CDR1 and CDR2 from the germline V gene are MDHEN and SYDVKM. This CDR3 is built from 14 residues. Trimming removed 6 bases from V and 6 bases from J; junction bases left unmatched: 5. The CDR3 region is CASSQGLAPGELFF. DNA of the CDR3: TGTGCCAGCAGCCAGGGACTAGCCCCCGGGGAGCTGTTTTTT.

Only one count was recorded for this clonotype. The chain joins TRBV7-6 to TRBJ2-1, with D maybe TRBD2 (5 bases). The V end lost 2 bases, the J end lost 4 bases, and 21 bases lay between the germline ends. Germline CDR1 SGHVS, CDR2 FNYEAQ. This CDR3 is 18 amino acids long. DNA of the CDR3: TGTGCCAGCAGCTTAATCATTGAACGGGGTTTGGGTTACAATGAGCAGTTCTTC. It is translated as CASSLIIERGLGYNEQFF.

The chain couples TRBV2 to TRBJ2-1; 10 bases are a match to TRBD2. Per the germline V gene, CDR1 is SNHLY and CDR2 is FYNNEI. The CDR3 spans 15 residues. V lost 3 bases and J lost 7; bases outside the gene matches: 6. In nucleotides, the CDR3 is TGTGCCAGCAGTGAGCTAGCGGGGGCCACTAATGAGCAGTTCTTC. This gives the protein CASSELAGATNEQFF.

The genes are TRBV7-9 and TRBJ2-7, with TRBD2 identical over 9 bases. With 0 bases clipped from V and 2 bases from J, the junction kept 2 bases outside the gene matches. Germline CDR1 and CDR2: SEHNR and FQNEAQ (reference sequence). The CDR3 spans 15 residues. The CDR3 loop is CASSLASGGPYEQYF. The CDR3, as DNA: TGTGCCAGCAGCTTAGCTAGCGGGGGACCCTACGAGCAGTACTTC.

The V call is TRBV28, the J call TRBJ1-5; no clear D gene. Germline values: CDR1 MDHEN, CDR2 SYDVKM. V was trimmed by 2 bases and J by 2 bases, leaving 16 bases between them. The CDR3 extends over 17 amino acids. CDR3 sequence (DNA): TGTGCCAGCAGTTTAGGGAAGGGCGCACCCCGCAATCAGCCCCAGCATTTT. It is translated as CASSLGKGAPRNQPQHF.

This clonotype was found a few times. This rearrangement joins TRBV2 to TRBJ1-1; D gene ambiguous. Germline V gene sequence: CDR1 SNHLY, CDR2 FYNNEI. This CDR3 contains 14 residues. V was clipped by 4 bases and J by 3 bases, with 12 bases between them. The chain's CDR3 is CASSGWPRDTEAFF. The CDR3 nucleotides are TGTGCCAGCAGTGGTTGGCCCCGGGACACTGAAGCTTTCTTT.

The chain joins TRBV24-1 to TRBJ2-5; TRBD1 agrees at 7 bases. Per germline, CDR1 KGHDR and CDR2 SFDVKD. The V gene end was trimmed by 9 bases and the J gene end by 3 bases; junction bases not matched to a gene: 3. The CDR3 runs 12 residues. CDR3 residues: CATGGTEETQYF. DNA of the CDR3: TGTGCCACCGGTGGGACAGAAGAGACCCAGTACTTC.

This clonotype was seen a handful of times. V and J are TRBV29-1 and TRBJ1-1; no reliable D call. This CDR3 has 14 residues. Germline V gene data show CDR1 as SQVTM and CDR2 as ANQGSEA. V was shortened by 1 base and J by 1 base, with 10 bases between the two germline ends. The CDR3 is CSVEVIDKNTEAFF. As DNA, the CDR3 is TGCAGCGTTGAAGTCATCGATAAGAACACTGAAGCTTTCTTT.

This chain uses TRBV2 with TRBJ2-1; 10 bases match TRBD2. The CDR3 is 14 residues long. The V gene end was trimmed by 8 bases and the J gene end by 4 bases; junction bases not matched to a gene: 5. Germline V gives CDR1 SNHLY, CDR2 FYNNEI. The chain's CDR3 is CASLQRGGYNEQFF. CDR3 nucleotide sequence: TGTGCCAGCCTCCAGCGGGGGGGATACAATGAGCAGTTCTTC.

The chain has TRBV27 and TRBJ2-7; D remains ambiguous. The CDR3 contains 14 residues. The germline V gene has CDR1 MNHEY and CDR2 SMNVEV (reference sequence). V was cut by 4 bases and J by 4 bases, with 14 bases left in between. CDR3 sequence: CASSYGKVGYEQYF. The CDR3 DNA reads TGTGCCAGCAGTTACGGCAAGGTGGGGTACGAGCAGTACTTC.

This clonotype was observed a handful of times. This rearrangement joins TRBV2 to TRBJ2-3; 7 bases are a match to TRBD2. The CDR3 spans 15 residues. V was clipped by 3 bases and J by 2 bases; unmatched bases: 5. CDR1 and CDR2 (germline): SNHLY, FYNNEI. DNA of the CDR3: TGTGCCAGCAGTGACTGGGCGGGGGACACAGATACGCAGTATTTT. Its translation is CASSDWAGDTDTQYF.

J is TRBJ1-6 and V is TRBV11-2; D remains unclear. The CDR3 length is 13 residues. Germline V lookup: CDR1 SGHAT, CDR2 FQNNGV. V lost 2 bases, J lost 6 bases, and 5 bases lay in between. CDR3 nucleotide sequence: TGTGCCAGCAGCTTACAAATTAATTCACCCCTCCACTTT. Encoded protein: CASSLQINSPLHF. The variable domain in full, with the rest retrieved from reference TRBV11-2 and TRBJ1-6, is EAGVAQSPRYKIIEKRQSVAFWCNPISGHATLYWYQQILGQGPKLLIQFQNNGVVDDSQLPKDRFSAERLKGVDSTLKIQPAKLEDSAVYLCASSLQINSPLHFGNGTRLTVT.

This chain uses TRBV12-5 with TRBJ1-6; possibly TRBD1 for D (6 bases). The V end lost 5 bases, the J end lost 7 bases, and 12 bases lay between the germline ends. The V gene's germline CDR1 is LGHNT and CDR2 FRNRAP. This CDR3 contains 14 residues. Written as DNA, the CDR3 is TGTGCTAGTGGTCTCTGGGGGCGGAATTCACCCCTCCACTTT. Amino acid sequence: CASGLWGRNSPLHF.

There are many counts of this clonotype. The chain joins TRBV7-2 to TRBJ2-3; D remains ambiguous. The germline V and J ends were trimmed by 0 bases and 5 bases, with 12 bases remaining between them. The CDR3 is 15 residues long. Germline CDR1 reads SGHTA; CDR2 reads FQGNSA. The DNA for the CDR3 is TGTGCCAGCAGCTTAGCGCACTCCCGCCAAGATACGCAGTATTTT. It yields the protein CASSLAHSRQDTQYF.

This clonotype appeared a single time. The chain links TRBV28 to TRBJ2-5; the match to TRBD1 covers 8 bases. The CDR3 covers 15 residues. The J segment lost 2 bases and the V segment lost 6 bases, leaving 8 bases of the junction unmatched. CDR1 is MDHEN and CDR2 is SYDVKM in the germline V gene. The CDR3 nucleotides read TGTGCCAGCAGACCGACAGGGGAATGGCAAGAGACCCAGTACTTC. Translating gives CASRPTGEWQETQYF.

J is TRBJ1-1 and V is TRBV7-9; 7 bases map to TRBD1. The CDR3 is 13 amino acids. With V trimmed by 11 bases and J by 7 bases, 13 bases remained unmatched. CDR1 and CDR2 from the germline V gene are SEHNR and FQNEAQ (reference sequence). CDR3 coding DNA: TGTGCCGGGCGGGGACAGCCGGACTATGAAGCTTTCTTT. Protein product: CAGRGQPDYEAFF.

This clonotype was observed a single time. The genes are TRBV28 and TRBJ2-2, with 10 positions matching TRBD1. Losses at the gene ends were 5 bases for V and 3 bases for J; bases not matched to a gene: 12. Germline V gene sequence: CDR1 MDHEN, CDR2 SYDVKM. CDR3 size: 18 residues. CDR3 DNA: TGTGCCAGCAGTCTCCCCCGGGACAGGGGATGGGACACCGGGGAGCTGTTTTTT. Translated, it gives CASSLPRDRGWDTGELFF.

At least ten counts were recorded for this clonotype. The rearrangement links TRBV7-9 to TRBJ2-1, with TRBD1 identical over 7 bases. The ends lost 4 bases at V and 5 bases at J; junction bases unmatched: 5. Germline values: CDR1 SEHNR, CDR2 FQNEAQ (reference sequence). This CDR3 contains 14 residues. CDR3 DNA: TGTGCCAGCAGCTCCGGGACAGTTGACAATGAGCAGTTCTTC. As protein: CASSSGTVDNEQFF.

V and J are TRBV20-1 and TRBJ1-2, with TRBD1 matching 7 bases. After removal of 8 bases from V and 3 bases from J, the junction contained 9 bases not matched to a gene. CDR3 length: 13 amino acids. The germline V gene has CDR1 DFQATT and CDR2 SNEGSKA (reference sequence). Here the CDR3 DNA reads TGCAGTACAAACAGGGGTCCGGACTATGGCTACACCTTC. It encodes CSTNRGPDYGYTF.

The V call is TRBV2, the J call TRBJ2-3; tentatively, D is TRBD2 (7 bases). V was shortened by 4 bases and J by 2 bases, with 16 bases between the two germline ends. The germline CDR1 and CDR2 sequences are SNHLY and FYNNEI. This CDR3 region has 16 residues. The CDR3 DNA follows: TGTGCCAGCAGTGTAGCGGGCCCAGGGGACACAGATACGCAGTATTTT. It is translated as CASSVAGPGDTDTQYF.

The chain joins TRBV9 to TRBJ2-1; 8 bases map to TRBD2. The CDR3 spans 14 residues. The J segment lost 6 bases and the V segment lost 0 bases, leaving 2 bases of the junction unmatched. The germline CDR1 and CDR2 sequences are SGDLS and YYNGEE. CDR3 sequence: CASSVGGTSNEQFF. CDR3 sequence (DNA): TGTGCCAGCAGCGTAGGTGGGACTAGCAATGAGCAGTTCTTC.

This clonotype has more than one count but fewer than ten. CDR3 nucleotides: TGTGCCAGCAGTTTTAGCGGGGCAGGGGAGACCCAGTACTTC. The encoded protein is CASSFSGAGETQYF. V and J are TRBV28 and TRBJ2-5; 8 positions match TRBD2. The V gene end was trimmed by 3 bases and the J gene end by 5 bases; junction bases not matched to a gene: 5. The germline V gene encodes CDR1 MDHEN and CDR2 SYDVKM. The CDR3 length is 14 residues.

This clonotype was picked up many times. The gene calls are TRBV7-6 and TRBJ2-5; TRBD1 is a possible D gene (6 bases). This CDR3 is built from 16 residues. Trimming removed 3 bases at V and 6 bases at J, with 20 bases between. CDR1 and CDR2 from the germline V gene are SGHVS and FNYEAQ. This CDR3 is CASSFPGTRETKTQYF. The CDR3, as DNA: TGTGCCAGCAGCTTCCCCGGGACAAGAGAGACAAAGACCCAGTACTTC.